This entry concerns a single T cell receptor beta chain. What antigen it recognizes has not been identified. Base qualities are not recorded, but no much larger clone differs from it by a single base. Library generation was performed with 5' RACE. The instrument was an Illumina HiSeq 2500. A second roughly 6 to 12 cycle PCR used a sample-barcoded 5' primer and a J-beta primer mix. A template-switch 5' adaptor carrying 12 random nucleotides introduced a unique molecular identifier onto each TCR beta cDNA molecule. Each sample yielded at least 2.5 million CDR3-containing paired-end reads. First-strand cDNA was synthesized from all RNA with the Mint cDNA synthesis kit, primed by a TRBC-specific oligonucleotide. All cDNA was treated with uracil-DNA glycosylase and then went through a first 18-cycle PCR with the universal primers M1SS and BC2_uni_R. In the source study's methods: Each sample was normalized by randomly selecting 1 million high-quality reads, each carrying a distinct molecular identifier. Instead of being binned into consensus sequences, reads that shared molecular identifiers were thrown out. CDR3 identification, clonotype clustering and error correction used MiTCR with a Q25 quality threshold and the strictest error-elimination algorithm. A nonparametric unseen species model with Euler transformation was used to estimate a lower bound on total TCR beta diversity. TCRdb took the public reads, trimmed them with fastp at Q25, ran MiXCR for clone calling and kept in-frame beta chains. One record per CDR3 amino acid sequence lists the most common genes and DNA. It is TCRdb's table, rather than the study itself, that gives the V and J calls and clone size. For this sample the table gives about 1.1 million distinct CDR3 sequences, of which more than 30% were detected only once. Roughly 13% of the sample is in the top ten clones.

The roughly 38 donors, aged about 6 to 100 years, were systemically healthy Caucasian individuals from Russia. Around 10 milliliters of peripheral blood were collected from each donor into EDTA-treated Vacutainer tubes. Ficoll-Paque density-gradient centrifugation was used to isolate PBMCs, with at least 6 million per sample. Trizol reagent was used to extract total RNA from PBMCs, with at least 5 micrograms per sample. The percentages of naive CD45RAhigh/CD27high T cells were determined by flow cytometry on a PBMC aliquot from every donor. Between the V and J ends, shortened by 9 bases and 4 bases respectively, the junction contains 12 bases. The CDR3 runs 12 residues from the cysteine to the phenylalanine. Only the CDR3 part of the read is kept: 36 bases, read in frame from the first base. The germline V gene gives CDR1 as SGHTA and CDR2 as FQGTGA. The record originates from a study of blood T cells in healthy people across ages (dated by TCRdb to the mid-2010s). With respect to the entire study: In model experiments, roughly one uniquely barcoded TCR beta cDNA molecule per two T cells was captured by template switching. The donors were split into four age groups: young (average approximately 16 years), middle-aged (roughly 42), aged (over 55) and long-lived (under 85). The study analyzed two additional independent replicas of 1 million unique cDNA reads from the same blood draw for two donors, one aged 18 to 30 and one aged 80 or older. To avoid experimental bias, donors of different ages were distributed randomly across sequencing lanes. Age-related changes in TCR beta repertoire diversity were measured in the study by deep sequencing normalized with unique cDNA molecular identifiers.

General findings and caveats noted by the study authors: Bulk unsorted PBMC profiling prevented conclusive comparison of naive and antigen-experienced compartments. The long-lived group showed more naive CD4+ T cells, fewer expanded clones and increased TCR diversity than the aged group, suggesting age selection. Total diversity estimates from one million sequenced T cells were considered lower bounds and underestimates. The percentage of naive T cells measured by flow cytometry correlated strongly with observed TCR beta diversity. Donor CMV infection status was unknown, potentially confounding age-related changes in expanded clonotypes. Observed TCR beta diversity per million T cells fell roughly linearly with age, and a significant reduction was already apparent by age around 36.

Sequenced: blood. This TCR was sampled from a man aged 18-30 years in good health. In this chain, TRBV7-3 is recombined with TRBJ1-2; the best D guess is TRBD1, with 5 bases matching. In nucleotide form, the sequence is TGTGCCAGAGGGGAGCTGCTCTATGGCTACACCTTC. It translates to CARGELLYGYTF.